A selection of T cell receptor beta chains follows, all from one sample in a study of blood T cell repertoires in COVID-19. Sequenced by immunoSEQ multiplex PCR; TCRdb stores in-frame clones only, minus some. The table has about 370,000 clones, more than 85% seen once. Input material: PBMCs or T cells enriched from blood (not recorded which). The receptors were gathered from a woman aged 40-49 years who had been exposed to COVID-19. CDR3s include the opening cysteine and the closing phenylalanine or tryptophan. D genes are given only for firm matches. A clone size is listed for some rows: how often the clone was seen (once, few, many), or a class if it is expanded.

TRBV9	NA	NA	TRBJ1-1	CASSAYGSATEAFF	TGTGCCAGCAGCGCCTATGGGAGTGCGACTGAAGCTTTCTTT
TRBV4-3	NA	TRBD2	TRBJ2-3	CASSQGLAGGPTDTQYF	TGCGCCAGCAGCCAAGGGTTGGCGGGAGGTCCCACAGATACGCAGTATTTT
TRBV9	NA	NA	TRBJ1-1	CASSVGVGGGTEAFF	TGTGCCAGCAGCGTAGGGGTCGGAGGTGGCACTGAAGCTTTCTTT
TRBV5-1	NA	TRBD2	TRBJ2-3	CASSLKGLAGEYTQYF	TGCGCCAGCAGCTTAAAGGGACTAGCGGGGGAGTATACGCAGTATTTT
TRBV18	NA	TRBD2	TRBJ2-7	CASSPLPSGASYEQYF	TGTGCCAGCTCACCACTGCCTAGCGGGGCTTCCTACGAGCAGTACTTC
TRBV19	NA	NA	TRBJ1-1	CASSTDRLNTEAFF	TGTGCCAGTAGTACGGACAGATTGAACACTGAAGCTTTCTTT
TRBV5-6	NA	NA	TRBJ1-5	CASSLNRAWGSNQPQHF	TGTGCCAGCAGCTTGAACAGGGCCTGGGGTAGCAATCAGCCCCAGCATTTT
TRBV7-9	NA	NA	TRBJ1-5	CASSPEGDQPQHF	TGTGCCAGCAGCCCAGAGGGGGATCAGCCCCAGCATTTT
TRBV12-3/TRBV12-4	NA	NA	TRBJ1-1	CATLPSRREAFF	TGTGCCACCCTTCCTAGCCGTAGGGAAGCTTTCTTT
TRBV29-1	NA	TRBD1	TRBJ1-1	CAGTGYEEEAFF	TGCGCCGGGACAGGCTACGAAGAGGAAGCTTTCTTT
TRBV18	NA	TRBD1	TRBJ1-5	CASSPQGAVNQPQHF	TGTGCCAGCTCACCACAGGGGGCGGTCAATCAGCCCCAGCATTTT
TRBV5-1	NA	NA	TRBJ1-1	CASSLAGANTEAFF	TGCGCCAGCAGCTTGGCCGGAGCGAACACTGAAGCTTTCTTT
TRBV6-2/TRBV6-3	NA	NA	TRBJ2-7	CASSYMGSGIPYEQYF	TGTGCCAGCAGTTACATGGGGTCAGGGATACCCTACGAGCAGTACTTC
TRBV3-1/TRBV3-2	NA	TRBD2	TRBJ2-3	CASSFRTSGMNTQYF	TGTGCCAGCAGCTTCCGGACTAGCGGGATGAATACGCAGTATTTT
TRBV13	once	TRBD1	TRBJ2-7	CASSLGQDRVRAEQYF	TGTGCCAGCAGCTTAGGCCAAGACAGGGTAAGGGCCGAGCAGTACTTC
TRBV24-1	NA	NA	TRBJ2-1	CATSESPSGEGYNEQFF	TGTGCCACCAGTGAGTCCCCGTCAGGGGAGGGTTACAATGAGCAGTTCTTC
TRBV7-6	NA	NA	TRBJ2-2	CASSLGLLANTGELFF	TGTGCCAGCAGCTTAGGACTCCTCGCGAACACCGGGGAGCTGTTTTTT
TRBV18	NA	NA	TRBJ1-1	CASSPETLNTEAFF	TGTGCCAGCTCACCGGAGACCTTGAACACTGAAGCTTTCTTT
TRBV6-1	NA	TRBD1	TRBJ2-3	CASSEGGQASSTDTQYF	TGTGCCAGCAGTGAGGGGGGACAGGCTTCTAGCACAGATACGCAGTATTTT
TRBV6-1	NA	NA	TRBJ1-5	CASSDRGQPQHF	TGTGCCAGCAGTGACAGGGGACAGCCCCAGCATTTT
TRBV24-1	NA	TRBD2	TRBJ2-1	CATSDPSGTYNEQFF	TGTGCCACCAGTGACCCTAGCGGGACTTACAATGAGCAGTTCTTC
TRBV5-1	NA	NA	TRBJ2-6	CASSTLGAAGANVLTF	TGCGCCAGCAGCACCCTGGGTGCGGCTGGGGCCAACGTCCTGACTTTC
TRBV7-2	few	NA	TRBJ2-2	CASSPWSGGELFF	TGTGCCAGCAGCCCATGGTCGGGCGGGGAGCTGTTTTTT
TRBV5-1	once	NA	TRBJ1-3	CASSPKPDSGNTIYF	TGCGCCAGCAGCCCAAAGCCCGACTCTGGAAACACCATATATTTT
TRBV30	NA	NA	TRBJ1-1	CAWSVGGKEAFF	TGTGCCTGGAGTGTCGGGGGGAAGGAAGCTTTCTTT
TRBV6-4	few	NA	TRBJ1-1	CASSLLRNTEAFF	TGTGCCAGCAGTCTGTTGAGGAACACTGAAGCTTTCTTT
TRBV18	NA	NA	TRBJ1-1	CASSLTGIVTTEAFF	TGTGCCAGCTCACTCACCGGGATAGTTACCACTGAAGCTTTCTTT
TRBV7-6	NA	NA	TRBJ1-2	CASSPTSGKYGYTF	TGTGCCAGCAGCCCAACCTCAGGGAAATATGGCTACACCTTC
TRBV6-5	NA	TRBD2	TRBJ2-7	CASSYQGGPVYEQYF	TGTGCCAGCAGTTACCAGGGAGGGCCCGTCTACGAGCAGTACTTC
TRBV5-8	NA	TRBD1	TRBJ1-5	CASSLGSGGFNQPQHF	TGTGCCAGCAGCTTGGGCTCAGGGGGCTTCAATCAGCCCCAGCATTTT
TRBV10-2	NA	TRBD2	TRBJ2-1	CASSEPTLAGVRGEQFF	TGCGCCAGCAGCGAACCTACACTAGCGGGGGTGCGCGGTGAGCAGTTCTTC
TRBV7-2	NA	NA	TRBJ1-2	CASSLALDRLDYGYTF	TGTGCCAGCAGCTTAGCGCTTGACAGGTTGGACTATGGCTACACCTTC
TRBV7-6	NA	TRBD2	TRBJ2-1	CASSSPGGTSGDPHNEQFF	TGTGCCAGCAGCTCGCCGGGGGGGACTAGCGGGGATCCTCACAATGAGCAGTTCTTC
TRBV10-2	NA	TRBD2	TRBJ2-1	CASSALAGGGEQFF	TGCGCCAGCAGCGCTCTAGCGGGAGGAGGTGAGCAGTTCTTC
TRBV7-8	NA	NA	TRBJ2-7	CASSRESYEQYF	TGTGCCAGCAGCCGCGAGTCCTACGAGCAGTACTTC
TRBV6-5	once	TRBD2	TRBJ2-5	CASSPGLVGETQYF	TGTGCCAGCAGTCCGGGACTAGTGGGGGAGACCCAGTACTTC
TRBV25-1	NA	NA	TRBJ1-1	CASSDGGRGAFF	TGTGCCAGCAGTGATGGTGGCCGGGGAGCTTTCTTT
TRBV18	NA	TRBD1	TRBJ2-5	CASSPGTAQETQYF	TGTGCCAGCTCACCAGGGACAGCCCAAGAGACCCAGTACTTC
TRBV30	NA	NA	TRBJ2-1	CAWSGENEQFF	TGTGCCTGGAGTGGGGAGAATGAGCAGTTCTTC
TRBV7-8	NA	NA	TRBJ1-3	CASSLRTVGGNTIYF	TGTGCCAGCAGCCTACGGACAGTCGGGGGAAACACCATATATTTT
TRBV19	NA	NA	TRBJ1-1	CASSIEAGVNTEAFF	TGTGCCAGTAGTATAGAGGCAGGGGTGAACACTGAAGCTTTCTTT
TRBV5-6	NA	NA	TRBJ2-7	CASSALSRILTQLVYEQYF	TGTGCCAGCAGCGCCCTTTCCCGCATCCTGACTCAGCTTGTCTACGAGCAGTACTTC
TRBV19	NA	NA	TRBJ2-6	CASMSSGANVLTF	TGTGCCAGTATGAGCTCTGGGGCCAACGTCCTGACTTTC
TRBV9	once	TRBD2	TRBJ2-3	CASSARGASTDTQYF	TGTGCCAGCAGCGCGCGGGGGGCTAGCACAGATACGCAGTATTTT
TRBV4-1	NA	TRBD1	TRBJ1-2	CASSQGQGPAIYGYTF	TGCGCCAGCAGCCAAGGACAGGGGCCCGCAATCTATGGCTACACCTTC
TRBV4-3	once	NA	TRBJ2-7	CASSQDLAYEQYF	TGCGCCAGCAGCCAAGATCTCGCCTACGAGCAGTACTTC
TRBV7-9	NA	NA	TRBJ2-7	CASSPFRLPGAAYEQYF	TGTGCCAGCAGCCCCTTTCGTCTCCCAGGGGCGGCGTACGAGCAGTACTTC
TRBV7-2	NA	TRBD1	TRBJ1-6	CASSQGTGASPLHF	TGTGCCAGCAGCCAAGGGACAGGGGCGTCACCCCTCCACTTT
TRBV5-1	NA	TRBD1	TRBJ1-6	CASSVQGANNSPLHF	TGCGCCAGCAGCGTACAGGGGGCTAATAATTCACCCCTCCACTTT
TRBV19	NA	NA	TRBJ2-7	CASSIGGSYEQYF	TGTGCCAGTAGTATAGGCGGTTCCTACGAGCAGTACTTC
TRBV2	NA	NA	TRBJ1-1	CASSDRGGSEAFF	TGTGCCAGCAGTGACAGGGGCGGGAGTGAAGCTTTCTTT
TRBV3-1/TRBV3-2	NA	NA	TRBJ1-2	CASSQDQGPRGGYTF	TGTGCCAGCAGCCAAGATCAGGGGCCACGGGGTGGCTACACCTTC
TRBV18	once	TRBD1	TRBJ1-2	CASSPPIAGGGYGYTF	TGTGCCAGCTCACCACCGATAGCAGGGGGAGGCTATGGCTACACCTTC
TRBV3-1/TRBV3-2	NA	NA	TRBJ1-6	CASSQDGRPSFTLHF	TGTGCCAGCAGCCAAGATGGGAGGCCGTCTTTCACCCTCCACTTT
TRBV2	NA	NA	TRBJ2-7	CASRKGQGPSYEQYF	TGTGCCAGCAGGAAAGGGCAGGGGCCCTCCTACGAGCAGTACTTC
TRBV6-5	few	NA	TRBJ2-7	CASSRGAYEQYF	TGTGCCAGCAGCCGCGGGGCCTACGAGCAGTACTTC
TRBV21-1	NA	NA	TRBJ1-1	CASSNHRDAEAFF	TGTGCCAGCAGCAACCACAGGGACGCTGAAGCTTTCTTT
TRBV7-8	NA	TRBD1	TRBJ1-2	CASSTTGNYGYTF	TGTGCCAGCAGCACGACAGGGAACTATGGCTACACCTTC
TRBV10-2	NA	NA	TRBJ1-2	CASSESLTGDYGYTF	TGCGCCAGCAGTGAGTCTTTGACAGGAGACTATGGCTACACCTTC
TRBV7-2	few	NA	TRBJ2-7	CASSLGSPLTSYEQYF	TGTGCCAGCAGCTTAGGATCCCCTCTCACTTCGTACGAGCAGTACTTC